Each of the 20 T cell receptor beta chains below was sequenced from the same sample in a study of graft-versus-host responses after intestinal transplantation (dated by TCRdb to about 2021). The library was produced with the immunoSEQ multiplex PCR assay. The immuneACCESS repertoire file appears here via TCRdb, limited to in-frame rearrangements. These files lack a portion of the clones; in checked studies, under half of the deficit traces to unresolved V genes, and the cause of the others is not known. The sample includes some 70,000 clones, with around 90% observed a single time. The ten most abundant clones make up 6.5% to 8.5% of the sample. The starting material was bone marrow, obtained 734 days after intestinal transplantation. The receptors here all came from a human patient who received an intestinal transplant, so some T cells may come from the graft donor.

The rearrangement uses TRBV2 and TRBJ1-2; 8 bases agree with TRBD1. The CDR3 is 16 residues long. V trimming: 5 bases; J trimming: 2 bases; junction bases outside the gene matches: 10. Germline V CDR1 and CDR2: SNHLY, FYNNEI. For the CDR3, the DNA is TGTGCCAGCAGTTCGAGGCGACAGGGGTTGAACTATGGCTACACCTTC. It specifies CASSSRRQGLNYGYTF.

This rearrangement joins TRBV27 to TRBJ2-1; weak D call: TRBD1 (6 bases). The CDR3 runs 13 residues. Trimming took 7 bases from V and 4 from J, leaving 11 bases between them. The germline gives CDR1 MNHEY, CDR2 SMNVEV (reference sequence). This CDR3 reads CASTTTGYNEQFF. CDR3 nucleotides: TGTGCCAGCACCACAACAGGGTACAATGAGCAGTTCTTC.

The chain recombines TRBV5-6 with TRBJ1-1; TRBD1 agrees at 8 bases. Germline CDR1 SGHDT, CDR2 YYEEEE. The CDR3 covers 18 residues. Germline trimming cut 4 bases from V and 2 bases from J; bases unmatched to any gene: 16. The CDR3 bases are TGTGCCAGCAGCCACATCACGGACAGGGTTTCCCCTAACACTGAAGCTTTCTTT. Amino acid sequence: CASSHITDRVSPNTEAFF.

The chain carries TRBV19 and TRBJ1-3; D not resolved. V was cut by 7 bases and J by 2 bases, with 9 bases left in between. Per the germline V gene, CDR1 is LNHDA and CDR2 is SQIVND (reference sequence). CDR3 size: 13 residues. The CDR3 reads CASMMVPGNTIYF. The CDR3 nucleotides are TGTGCCAGTATGATGGTTCCTGGAAACACCATATATTTT.

CDR3 sequence (DNA): TGCGCCAGCAGCCAAGTGCGGGACCAACAGTACTTC. It encodes CASSQVRDQQYF. This chain links TRBV4-1 with TRBJ2-5; perhaps TRBD2 as D (6 bases). V lost 1 base, J lost 11 bases, and 11 bases lay in between. The CDR3 is 12 residues long. Germline V gene lookup returns CDR1 MGHRA and CDR2 YSYEKL.

The chain combines TRBV10-2 with TRBJ2-3, with 7 bases matching TRBD2. Germline loops: CDR1 WSHSY, CDR2 SAAADI. J gave up 5 bases and V 8 bases, and 10 bases lay outside the gene matches. The CDR3 is 14 amino acids. This CDR3 is CASGEGVGQDTQYF. CDR3 nucleotides: TGCGCCAGCGGGGAGGGAGTTGGGCAAGATACGCAGTATTTT.

The chain uses TRBV4-1 and TRBJ1-2, with 7 nucleotides matching TRBD1. Trimming removed 4 bases from V and 6 bases from J; junction bases left unmatched: 11. CDR1 is MGHRA and CDR2 is YSYEKL in the germline V gene. This CDR3 is built from 15 residues. The CDR3 sequence is CASSRAGQDSHGYTF. The CDR3 nucleotides read TGCGCCAGCAGCCGGGCAGGACAGGACTCTCATGGCTACACCTTC.

The rearrangement links TRBV28 to TRBJ1-5, with 12 bases matching TRBD1. J lost 5 bases, V lost 0 bases, and 2 bases had no gene match. Per the germline V gene, CDR1 is MDHEN and CDR2 is SYDVKM. The CDR3 extends over 16 amino acids. The DNA for the CDR3 is TGTGCCAGCAGTTTATGGGGACAGGGGGCCGATCAGCCCCAGCATTTT. Amino acid sequence: CASSLWGQGADQPQHF.

The rearrangement uses TRBV2 and TRBJ1-2; a possible D gene is TRBD1 (5 bases). Germline values: CDR1 SNHLY, CDR2 FYNNEI. Trimming left V 3 bases short and J 0 bases short, with 11 bases between. The CDR3 has 15 amino acids. CDR3: CASSERDGANYGYTF. CDR3 nucleotide sequence: TGTGCCAGCAGTGAGCGGGACGGAGCTAACTATGGCTACACCTTC.

The V and J genes are TRBV6-6 and TRBJ2-2; no clear D gene. V was cut by 0 bases and J by 6 bases, with 5 bases left in between. This CDR3 has 13 amino acids. Per germline, CDR1 MNHNY and CDR2 SVGAGI (reference sequence). The CDR3 protein is CASSYSVSGELFF. The CDR3 DNA reads as TGTGCCAGCAGTTACTCGGTCTCCGGGGAGCTGTTTTTT.

This chain uses TRBV5-6 with TRBJ2-5; D unresolved. V gave up 4 bases and J gave up 2 bases, with 3 bases separating them. The V gene's germline CDR1 is SGHDT and CDR2 YYEEEE. The CDR3 runs 11 residues. The CDR3 coding sequence is TGTGCCAGCAGCGTGCAAGAGACCCAGTACTTC. It translates to CASSVQETQYF.

The chain uses TRBV5-5 and TRBJ1-5; tentative D call: TRBD1 (6 bases). The CDR3 spans 14 residues. V lost 4 bases, J lost 3 bases, and 11 bases lay in between. Germline CDR1 SGHKS, CDR2 YYEKEE (reference sequence). CDR3 in DNA: TGTGCCAGCAGCCTACAGGGCCCCAATCAGCCCCAGCATTTT. Translated, it gives CASSLQGPNQPQHF.

The V and J genes are TRBV6-5 and TRBJ2-3; unclear D gene. Trimming left V 0 bases short and J 6 bases short, with 4 bases between. The CDR3 extends over 12 amino acids. The germline CDR1 and CDR2 sequences are MNHEY and SVGAGI. CDR3 sequence: CASSYSGDTQYF. CDR3 nucleotides: TGTGCCAGCAGTTACTCTGGGGATACGCAGTATTTT.

CDR3 DNA: TGCGCCAGCAGCTTGGATAGCTCACCCCCAGATACGCAGTATTTT. Translation: CASSLDSSPPDTQYF. The chain recombines TRBV5-1 with TRBJ2-3; D uncertain. Germline V gene data show CDR1 as SGHRS and CDR2 as YFSETQ. The CDR3 sequence is 15 residues long. V lost 0 bases, J lost 4 bases, and 12 bases lay in between. Full variable domain (outside the CDR3, taken from reference TRBV5-1 and TRBJ2-3): KAGVTQTPRYLIKTRGQQVTLSCSPISGHRSVSWYQQTPGQGLQFLFEYFSETQRNKGNFPGRFSGRQFSNSRSEMNVSTLELGDSALYLCASSLDSSPPDTQYFGPGTRLTVL.

The rearrangement links TRBV12-2 to TRBJ2-4. TRBV12-2 is assigned pseudogene status. This CDR3 spans 16 amino acids. CDR3 in DNA: TGTGCAAGTCGCTTAGCAACAGGACTAGCCAAAAACATTCAGTACTTC. Residues: CASRLATGLAKNIQYF.

The chain is built from TRBV5-1 and TRBJ2-4, with D possibly being TRBD1 or TRBD2 (5 bases each). Trimming removed 7 bases from V and 2 bases from J, with 13 bases in between. Germline CDR1 reads SGHRS; CDR2 reads YFSETQ. The CDR3 covers 14 residues. The CDR3 is CASRGEGTKNIQYF. CDR3 sequence (DNA): TGCGCCAGCCGAGGGGAAGGAACCAAAAACATTCAGTACTTC.

V and J are TRBV29-1 and TRBJ1-3; 7 bases align to TRBD1. The junction had 4 bases not matched to a gene; V was cut back by 7 bases and J by 1 base. Germline CDR1 SQVTM, CDR2 ANQGSEA. The CDR3 loop spans 13 amino acids. As DNA, the CDR3 is TGCAGCGCCCCGGACAGGTCTGGAAACACCATATATTTT. The encoded protein is CSAPDRSGNTIYF.

The chain couples TRBV4-1 to TRBJ2-7; no reliable D call. Trimming took off 9 bases at V and 0 bases at J, with 18 bases between the two ends. Germline assignment: CDR1 MGHRA and CDR2 YSYEKL. The CDR3 extends over 15 amino acids. CDR3 bases: TGCGCCAGTGCCCTAAACCCGAGTTTCTCCTACGAGCAGTACTTC. As protein: CASALNPSFSYEQYF.

The gene calls are TRBV30 and TRBJ2-7, with 10 nucleotides matching TRBD2. Trimming cost V 2 bases and J 2 bases; bases outside gene matches: 9. The CDR3 runs to 16 residues. In germline, CDR1 is GTSNPN, CDR2 SVGIG (reference sequence). The CDR3 nucleotides are TGTGCCTGGAGTCCCGTGTGGACTAGCGGTCCCTACGAGCAGTACTTC. Translated, it gives CAWSPVWTSGPYEQYF.

V usage is TRBV10-3 and J usage is TRBJ2-7; no firm D call. Germline lookup yields CDR1 ENHRY and CDR2 SYGVKD. This CDR3 spans 15 amino acids. V dropped 0 bases and J dropped 4 bases, with 13 bases sitting between them. CDR3 sequence reads: CAISESLGLGYEQYF. CDR3 nucleotide sequence: TGTGCCATCAGTGAGTCTCTGGGTCTAGGTTACGAGCAGTACTTC.